A selection of T cell receptor beta chains follows, all from one sample in a study of blood T cell repertoires in COVID-19. This table comes from immunoSEQ multiplex PCR, and its TCRdb copy is limited to in-frame clones, with some not included. The table records about 200,000 clones, 80% to 85% of them present only once. Sequenced sample: peripheral blood. Source of these receptors: a human donor in a cohort sampled during active COVID-19. Both conserved end residues are part of each CDR3. D genes are given only for firm matches.

v_gene: TRBV7-2
d_gene: TRBD1
CDR3aa: CASSFPGQGNYGYTF

v_gene: TRBV5-1
d_gene: NA
CDR3aa: CASSLAQGEDTQYF

v_gene: TRBV11-2
d_gene: NA
CDR3aa: CASSEQVHSEAFF

v_gene: TRBV12-3/TRBV12-4
d_gene: NA
CDR3aa: CASTPGETQYF

v_gene: TRBV5-8
d_gene: TRBD1
CDR3aa: CASSLDRGAYGYTF

v_gene: TRBV28
d_gene: TRBD1
CDR3aa: CASSSPGTAVYGYTF

v_gene: TRBV7-2
d_gene: TRBD1
CDR3aa: CASSSSRDRVGEAFF

v_gene: TRBV28
d_gene: NA
CDR3aa: CASSLGQGAKNIQYF

v_gene: TRBV27
d_gene: TRBD1
CDR3aa: CASSRDSLAKNIQYF

v_gene: TRBV4-1
d_gene: TRBD1
CDR3aa: CASSQGDRGSNQPQHF

v_gene: TRBV5-6
d_gene: TRBD1
CDR3aa: CASSPRTGPQHF

v_gene: TRBV7-2
d_gene: TRBD1
CDR3aa: CASSLSLGSGGWQPQHF

v_gene: TRBV6-5
d_gene: TRBD1
CDR3aa: CASSYSWTGSYEQYF

v_gene: TRBV5-4
d_gene: TRBD1
CDR3aa: CASRGQGGLMNTEAFF

v_gene: TRBV5-4
d_gene: TRBD1
CDR3aa: CASSRQTGVPYEQYF

v_gene: TRBV28
d_gene: NA
CDR3aa: CASGAPNGYTF

v_gene: TRBV4-1
d_gene: NA
CDR3aa: CASSQDRRTEAFF

v_gene: TRBV7-3
d_gene: TRBD1
CDR3aa: CASSSWDRGRTEAFF

v_gene: TRBV12-3/TRBV12-4
d_gene: NA
CDR3aa: CASSPSLEKLFF

v_gene: TRBV7-2
d_gene: TRBD2
CDR3aa: CASSPRGRTSGSEQYF

v_gene: TRBV4-2
d_gene: TRBD2
CDR3aa: CASSRIPQREGHNEQFF

v_gene: TRBV24-1
d_gene: TRBD2
CDR3aa: CATSEQAGYTDTQYF

v_gene: TRBV10-3
d_gene: TRBD2
CDR3aa: CAISQREGPDTQYF

v_gene: TRBV6-5
d_gene: TRBD2
CDR3aa: CASSRLAGGETQYF

v_gene: TRBV19
d_gene: TRBD2
CDR3aa: CASSISGSLIGELFF

v_gene: TRBV5-8
d_gene: TRBD1
CDR3aa: CASSWGDRGSSYEQYF

v_gene: TRBV28
d_gene: NA
CDR3aa: CATCTQAFLGGTIYF

v_gene: TRBV28
d_gene: TRBD2
CDR3aa: CASSLAGAGINEQFF

v_gene: TRBV11-3
d_gene: NA
CDR3aa: CASSLGHTGELFF

v_gene: TRBV30
d_gene: NA
CDR3aa: CAWSVRSGVSYEQYF

v_gene: TRBV5-4
d_gene: NA
CDR3aa: CAEPPTSGNTIYF

v_gene: TRBV7-2
d_gene: NA
CDR3aa: CASSPGVSSGNTIYF

v_gene: TRBV6-1
d_gene: NA
CDR3aa: CASSDGQFQTYEQYF

v_gene: TRBV5-8
d_gene: NA
CDR3aa: CASSFRGPPYEQYF

v_gene: TRBV18
d_gene: NA
CDR3aa: CASSPSGPYNGYTF

v_gene: TRBV18
d_gene: NA
CDR3aa: CASSPPGQGFTDTQYF

v_gene: TRBV18
d_gene: NA
CDR3aa: CASSPLQAQLYSGANVLTF

v_gene: TRBV7-2
d_gene: TRBD2
CDR3aa: CASSLPGLAGGPPSYEQYF

v_gene: TRBV12-3/TRBV12-4
d_gene: NA
CDR3aa: CASRGQDTQYF

v_gene: TRBV11-2
d_gene: TRBD1
CDR3aa: CASSSGQGNIQYF

v_gene: TRBV5-1
d_gene: NA
CDR3aa: CASSLADRIETQYF

v_gene: TRBV28
d_gene: TRBD1
CDR3aa: CASMTGGGYGYTF

v_gene: TRBV6-2/TRBV6-3
d_gene: TRBD2
CDR3aa: CASSYRTSGGNEQFF

v_gene: TRBV9
d_gene: TRBD1
CDR3aa: CASSPGTGSSYEQYF

v_gene: TRBV7-2
d_gene: NA
CDR3aa: CASSPLDGNSNF

v_gene: TRBV25-1
d_gene: NA
CDR3aa: CASSKQGRGEKLFF

v_gene: TRBV5-4
d_gene: TRBD2
CDR3aa: CASSPGLLKRDTQYF

v_gene: TRBV5-1
d_gene: TRBD1
CDR3aa: CASTFLGQGLSGANVLTF

v_gene: TRBV5-6
d_gene: TRBD1
CDR3aa: CASSSRRQGMWNEQYF

v_gene: TRBV28
d_gene: TRBD1
CDR3aa: CASSFWTRRQGAAFF